This entry lists 23 T cell receptor beta chains sequenced from one sample in a study of radiotherapy plus CTLA-4 blockade in lung cancer (dated by TCRdb to the late 2010s). The library was prepared using the immunoSEQ multiplex PCR assay. This immuneACCESS table, as held by TCRdb, lists in-frame sequences with V and J called but not all clones. Of the missing ones, under half trace to an unresolved V gene in checked studies; the others have no known cause. This sample lists 81,000 or so clones; around 78% were detected once. The ten top clones hold roughly 22% of the sample. The input for sequencing was peripheral blood, taken from a patient treated with radiotherapy plus ipilimumab. The receptor set was obtained from a human donor with non-small cell lung cancer whose response to radiotherapy plus ipilimumab could not be evaluated. Some clones in this sample may be carry-over from other donors' samples.

V is TRBV19 and J is TRBJ2-1, with 7 bases lining up with TRBD2. The CDR3 consists of 14 residues. Trimming at V came to 1 base and at J to 8 bases, leaving 5 bases not matched to a gene. CDR1 and CDR2 from the germline V gene are LNHDA and SQIVND (reference sequence). In DNA form, the CDR3 reads TGTGCCAGTAGTATAGGGCCGGCGGGGGATGAGCAGTTCTTC. Its protein is CASSIGPAGDEQFF.

The chain uses TRBV9 and TRBJ1-1, with D possibly matching TRBD1 (5 bases). V lost 7 bases and J 5 bases, leaving 18 bases between the germline ends. Germline lookup yields CDR1 SGDLS and CDR2 YYNGEE. The length of the CDR3 is 14 residues. CDR3 in DNA: TGTGCCAGCGGCGGACGGCAGGGTGGAACTGAAGCTTTCTTT. Encoded protein: CASGGRQGGTEAFF. Variable domain in full (rest from reference TRBV9 and TRBJ1-1): DSGVTQTPKHLITATGQRVTLRCSPRSGDLSVYWYQQSLDQGLQFLIQYYNGEERAKGNILERFSAQQFPDLHSELNLSSLELGDSALYFCASGGRQGGTEAFFGQGTRLTVV.

This chain connects TRBV5-4 to TRBJ2-5; 11 bases line up with TRBD2. Germline V lookup: CDR1 SGHNT, CDR2 YYREEE (reference sequence). The CDR3 sequence is 15 residues long. V was clipped by 4 bases and J by 3 bases; unmatched bases: 5. Here the CDR3 DNA reads TGTGCCAGCAGCCATCAACTAGCGGGGGAAGAGACCCAGTACTTC. It is translated as CASSHQLAGEETQYF. The full variable domain, rest sourced from reference TRBV5-4 and TRBJ2-5, is ETGVTQSPTHLIKTRGQQVTLRCSSQSGHNTVSWYQQALGQGPQFIFQYYREEENGRGNFPPRFSGLQFPNYSSELNVNALELDDSALYLCASSHQLAGEETQYFGPGTRLLVL.

J is TRBJ2-7 and V is TRBV4-1; 7 bases map to TRBD2. There are 13 residues in the CDR3. The trim removed 5 bases at V and 0 bases at J, leaving 1 base unmatched. The germline CDR1 and CDR2 sequences are MGHRA and YSYEKL. This CDR3 is CASSRDYSYEQYF. DNA of the CDR3: TGCGCCAGCAGCAGGGACTACTCCTACGAGCAGTACTTC.

The J gene is TRBJ2-2, the V gene TRBV7-6, with 8 nucleotides matching TRBD2. The CDR3 covers 14 residues. The V gene's germline CDR1 is SGHVS and CDR2 FNYEAQ. V lost 2 bases, J lost 7 bases, and 3 bases stayed unmatched. DNA of the CDR3: TGTGCCAGCAGCTTACAGCGGGGGTTCGGGGAGCTGTTTTTT. Its translation: CASSLQRGFGELFF.

V and J are TRBV27 and TRBJ2-3; 7 nucleotides line up with TRBD2. The trim removed 6 bases at V and 0 bases at J, leaving 15 bases unmatched. This CDR3 region has 18 residues. From germline, CDR1 is MNHEY and CDR2 SMNVEV (reference sequence). CDR3 nucleotide sequence: TGTGCCAGCAGCATTTATGCCCGTTGGCGGGGGAGCACAGATACGCAGTATTTT. Encoded protein: CASSIYARWRGSTDTQYF.

The CDR3 DNA is TGTGCCAGTAGGCGGCGGCCGCGGGGGAACACTGAAGCTTTCTTT. Translating gives CASRRRPRGNTEAFF. The chain couples TRBV19 to TRBJ1-1; D is uncertain. The CDR3 runs to 15 residues. Between the trimmed V and J ends, which lost 6 bases and 1 base, there was a span of 15 bases. Germline CDR1 LNHDA, CDR2 SQIVND (reference sequence).

This sequence joins TRBV6-1 and TRBJ1-2; no clear D. The CDR3 is 21 amino acids. Trimming cost V 0 bases and J 0 bases, with 26 bases left between them. Germline V gene data show CDR1 as MNHNS and CDR2 as SASEGT. CDR3 amino acids: CASSEALQIGWELEPNYGYTF. CDR3 in DNA: TGTGCCAGCAGTGAAGCGCTTCAGATAGGGTGGGAGCTAGAACCTAACTATGGCTACACCTTC.

The CDR3 region is CASSIEQGMTYEQYF. CDR3 sequence (DNA): TGTGCCAGTAGTATAGAACAGGGGATGACCTACGAGCAGTACTTC. The chain is built from TRBV19 and TRBJ2-7; 7 nucleotides align to TRBD1. The CDR3 totals 15 residues. CDR1 is LNHDA, CDR2 SQIVND, per germline (reference sequence). V was pared by 0 bases and J by 2 bases, with 4 bases of the junction left unmatched. The whole variable domain, remainder taken from reference TRBV19 and TRBJ2-7, is DGGITQSPKYLFRKEGQNVTLSCEQNLNHDAMYWYRQDPGQGLRLIYYSQIVNDFQKGDIAEGYSVSREKKESFPLTVTSAQKNPTAFYLCASSIEQGMTYEQYFGPGTRLTVT.

This chain uses TRBV27 with TRBJ2-7; D may be TRBD2 (5 bases). This CDR3 comprises 13 residues. Trimming removed 5 bases at V and 4 bases at J, with 12 bases between. Germline V gene data show CDR1 as MNHEY and CDR2 as SMNVEV (reference sequence). The CDR3 here is CASSPDPGYEQYF. In nucleotides, the CDR3 is TGTGCCAGCAGTCCGGACCCGGGGTACGAGCAGTACTTC.

This chain joins TRBV5-4 and TRBJ1-1; 9 bases are shared with TRBD1. CDR1 SGHNT and CDR2 YYREEE come from the germline V gene (reference sequence). The CDR3 runs 15 residues. Trimming cost V 0 bases and J 9 bases; bases outside gene matches: 9. CDR3 region: CASSLGAGDRVKAFF. CDR3 coding DNA: TGTGCCAGCAGCTTGGGAGCTGGGGACAGGGTTAAAGCTTTCTTT.

This clone was recorded once. This sequence joins TRBV5-1 and TRBJ2-1; 13 nucleotides match TRBD2. This CDR3 spans 17 amino acids. Germline-derived CDR1 and CDR2 are SGHRS and YFSETQ. After removal of 6 bases from V and 6 bases from J, the junction contained 12 bases not matched to a gene. CDR3 coding DNA: TGCGCCAGCACCGACCCTACTAGCGGGGGGGCCCTCAATGAGCAGTTCTTC. This sequence encodes CASTDPTSGGALNEQFF.

The rearrangement links TRBV5-1 to TRBJ1-1, with 8 bases lining up with TRBD1. The germline gives CDR1 SGHRS, CDR2 YFSETQ. Trimming at V came to 0 bases and at J to 7 bases, leaving 8 bases not matched to a gene. There are 15 residues in the CDR3. CDR3 DNA: TGCGCCAGCAGCTTGGTGCAGGGGGCTGGCAGTGAAGCTTTCTTT. It is translated as CASSLVQGAGSEAFF. The variable domain in full, with the rest retrieved from reference TRBV5-1 and TRBJ1-1, is KAGVTQTPRYLIKTRGQQVTLSCSPISGHRSVSWYQQTPGQGLQFLFEYFSETQRNKGNFPGRFSGRQFSNSRSEMNVSTLELGDSALYLCASSLVQGAGSEAFFGQGTRLTVV.

A few counts support this clone. The V and J genes are TRBV10-3 and TRBJ2-6; D may be TRBD1 (5 bases). CDR1 and CDR2 (germline): ENHRY, SYGVKD. Trimming removed 5 bases from V and 2 bases from J, with 13 bases in between. The CDR3 sequence is 16 residues long. This CDR3 reads CAISPQQVPGANVLTF. In DNA, the CDR3 is TGTGCCATCAGTCCACAACAGGTGCCTGGGGCCAACGTCCTGACTTTC.

The chain carries TRBV19 and TRBJ2-3; 9 nucleotides agree with TRBD2. The CDR3 extends over 15 amino acids. Germline V gene sequence: CDR1 LNHDA, CDR2 SQIVND (reference sequence). Trimming cost V 3 bases and J 1 base; bases outside gene matches: 2. Written as DNA, the CDR3 is TGTGCCAGTAGTATCGTAGCGGGGGGCACAGATACGCAGTATTTT. It codes for CASSIVAGGTDTQYF.

The J gene is TRBJ2-3, the V gene TRBV4-1; 8 bases map to TRBD2. J was trimmed by 2 bases and V by 0 bases; bases with no gene match: 7. In germline, CDR1 is MGHRA, CDR2 YSYEKL. There are 17 residues in the CDR3. The CDR3 is CASSQDRAGGPTDTQYF. The CDR3 DNA is TGCGCCAGCAGCCAAGATAGGGCGGGGGGCCCCACAGATACGCAGTATTTT.

The J gene is TRBJ1-1, the V gene TRBV6-1; 7 bases map to TRBD1. Germline assignment: CDR1 MNHNS and CDR2 SASEGT. Losses at the gene ends were 7 bases for V and 5 bases for J; bases not matched to a gene: 10. The CDR3 length is 14 residues. The CDR3 bases are TGTGCCAGCAATCGGGTACAGGGGCGAACTGAAGCTTTCTTT. Translating gives CASNRVQGRTEAFF.

This clone came up once. V is TRBV5-1 and J is TRBJ1-2, with TRBD1 matching 8 bases. The J segment lost 1 base and the V segment lost 3 bases, leaving 5 bases of the junction unmatched. The CDR3 spans 15 residues. Germline V CDR1 and CDR2: SGHRS, YFSETQ. In DNA, the CDR3 is TGCGCCAGCAGCTCAAACAGGGGGGGTAACTATGGCTACACCTTC. Residues: CASSSNRGGNYGYTF.

V usage is TRBV5-1 and J usage is TRBJ2-2, with 8 bases matching TRBD2. CDR1 is SGHRS and CDR2 is YFSETQ in the germline V gene. J was trimmed by 4 bases and V by 4 bases; bases with no gene match: 9. This CDR3 region has 16 residues. CDR3 sequence (DNA): TGCGCCAGCAGCCTCCGAACGGGGGGGCCCACCGGGGAGCTGTTTTTT. Residues: CASSLRTGGPTGELFF.

CDR3 amino acids: CASSELDSLANTGELFF. The CDR3 DNA is TGTGCCAGCAGTGAATTGGACAGCCTTGCGAACACCGGGGAGCTGTTTTTT. The chain links TRBV25-1 to TRBJ2-2; possible D gene TRBD1, 6 bases. Germline V gives CDR1 MGHDK, CDR2 SYGVNS. The V end lost 1 base, the J end lost 0 bases, and 12 bases lay between the germline ends. The CDR3 is 17 residues long. The full variable domain, in which reference TRBV25-1 and TRBJ2-2 provide the parts outside the CDR3, is EADIYQTPRYLVIGTGKKITLECSQTMGHDKMYWYQQDPGMELHLIHYSYGVNSTEKGDLSSESTVSRIRTEHFPLTLESARPSHTSQYLCASSELDSLANTGELFFGEGSRLTVL.

This chain joins TRBV7-9 and TRBJ1-6, with TRBD1 as a possible D gene (6 bases). The V end lost 0 bases, the J end lost 8 bases, and 11 bases lay between the germline ends. This CDR3 is built from 15 residues. CDR1 and CDR2 from the germline V gene are SEHNR and FQNEAQ (reference sequence). The CDR3 region has the DNA TGTGCCAGCAGCTTAGCCACAGGGTTCGATTCACCCCTCCACTTT. This codes for CASSLATGFDSPLHF.

The chain couples TRBV27 to TRBJ1-2; 9 nucleotides align to TRBD1. V trimming: 2 bases; J trimming: 4 bases; junction bases outside the gene matches: 11. Looked up from germline, CDR1 is MNHEY and CDR2 is SMNVEV (reference sequence). CDR3 length equals 17 residues. CDR3 region: CASSLIGQGIRGYGYTF. CDR3 in DNA: TGTGCCAGCAGTTTAATAGGACAGGGGATCCGGGGCTATGGCTACACCTTC.

This clone showed up just a few times. V gene TRBV11-2 combines with J gene TRBJ2-1, with D maybe TRBD2 (5 bases). Germline CDR1 SGHAT, CDR2 FQNNGV. The CDR3 consists of 14 residues. The V end lost 5 bases, the J end lost 7 bases, and 15 bases lay between the germline ends. The CDR3: CASSLLTRRNEQFF. In DNA form, the CDR3 reads TGTGCCAGCAGCCTCCTCACGCGGAGGAATGAGCAGTTCTTC.